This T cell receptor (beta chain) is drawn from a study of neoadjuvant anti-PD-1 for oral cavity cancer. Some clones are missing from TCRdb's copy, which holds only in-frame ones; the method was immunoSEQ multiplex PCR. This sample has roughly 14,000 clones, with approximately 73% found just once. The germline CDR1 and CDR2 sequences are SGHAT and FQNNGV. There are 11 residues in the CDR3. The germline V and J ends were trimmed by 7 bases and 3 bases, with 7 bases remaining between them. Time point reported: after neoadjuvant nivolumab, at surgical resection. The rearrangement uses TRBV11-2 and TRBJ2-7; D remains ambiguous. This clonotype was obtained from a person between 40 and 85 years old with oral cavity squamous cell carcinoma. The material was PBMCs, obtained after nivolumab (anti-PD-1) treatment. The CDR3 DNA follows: TGTGCCAGCACGTCGAGCTACGAGCAGTACTTC. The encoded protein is CASTSSYEQYF.